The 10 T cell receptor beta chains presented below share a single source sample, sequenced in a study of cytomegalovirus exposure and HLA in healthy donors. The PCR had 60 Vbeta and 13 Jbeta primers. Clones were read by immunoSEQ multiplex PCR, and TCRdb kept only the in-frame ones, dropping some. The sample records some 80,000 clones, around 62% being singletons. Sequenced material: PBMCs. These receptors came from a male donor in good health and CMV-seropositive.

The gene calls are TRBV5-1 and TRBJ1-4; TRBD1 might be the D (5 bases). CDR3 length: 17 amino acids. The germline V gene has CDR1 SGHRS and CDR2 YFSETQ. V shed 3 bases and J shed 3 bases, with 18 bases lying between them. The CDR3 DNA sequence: TGCGCCAGCAGCTCCAGTGCCGCGGGGGGTTCTAATGAAAAACTGTTTTTT. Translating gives CASSSSAAGGSNEKLFF.

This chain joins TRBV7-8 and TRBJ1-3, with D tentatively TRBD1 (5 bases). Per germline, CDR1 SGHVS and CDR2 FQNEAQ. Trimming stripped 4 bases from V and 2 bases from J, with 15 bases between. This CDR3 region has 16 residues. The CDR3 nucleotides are TGTGCCAGCAGCTCCCGGGGGGGGATGGCTGGAAACACCATATATTTT. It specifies CASSSRGGMAGNTIYF.

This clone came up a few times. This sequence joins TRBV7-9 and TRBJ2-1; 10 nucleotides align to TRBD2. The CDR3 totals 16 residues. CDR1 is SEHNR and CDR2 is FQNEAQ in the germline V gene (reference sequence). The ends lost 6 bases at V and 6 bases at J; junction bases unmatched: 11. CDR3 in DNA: TGTGCCAGCAGTATAGCGGGAGGAGGCGGTGCCAATGAGCAGTTCTTC. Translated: CASSIAGGGGANEQFF.

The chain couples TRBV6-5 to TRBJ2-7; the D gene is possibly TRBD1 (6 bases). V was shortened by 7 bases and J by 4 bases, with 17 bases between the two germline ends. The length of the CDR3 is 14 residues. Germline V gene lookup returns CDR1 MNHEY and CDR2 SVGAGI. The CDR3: CASKIGDISYEQYF. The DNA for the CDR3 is TGTGCCAGCAAAATCGGGGACATCAGTTACGAGCAGTACTTC.

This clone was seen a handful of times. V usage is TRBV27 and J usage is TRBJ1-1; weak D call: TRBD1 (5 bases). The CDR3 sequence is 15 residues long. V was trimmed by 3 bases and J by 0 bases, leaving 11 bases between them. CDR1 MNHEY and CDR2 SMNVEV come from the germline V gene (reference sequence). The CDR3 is CASSFRPGMNTEAFF. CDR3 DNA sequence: TGTGCCAGCAGTTTCCGCCCAGGGATGAACACTGAAGCTTTCTTT.

CDR3 amino acids: CASSLGTIAPPSSYEQYF. The CDR3, as DNA: TGTGCCAGCAGTTTGGGGACTATCGCGCCTCCTTCCTCCTACGAGCAGTACTTC. The chain uses TRBV28 and TRBJ2-7, with 7 bases fitting TRBD2. Germline CDR1 MDHEN, CDR2 SYDVKM. V was pared by 3 bases and J by 0 bases, with 14 bases of the junction left unmatched. The CDR3 covers 18 residues.

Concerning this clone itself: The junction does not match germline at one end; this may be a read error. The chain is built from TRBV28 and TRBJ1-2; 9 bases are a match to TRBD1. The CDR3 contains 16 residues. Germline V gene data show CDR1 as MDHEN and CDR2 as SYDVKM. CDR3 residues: CARSSSGTGSDYGYTF. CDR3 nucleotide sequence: TGTGCCCGCAGTTCCTCCGGGACAGGGTCGGACTATGGCTACACCTTC.

This chain's CDR3 is CATSSSGGASYRETQYF. The DNA of the CDR3 is TGTGCCACCAGCAGTAGTGGGGGGGCTTCTTATAGAGAGACCCAGTACTTC. This rearrangement joins TRBV15 to TRBJ2-5; perhaps TRBD2 as D (7 bases). From germline, CDR1 is LNHNV and CDR2 YYDKDF (reference sequence). The length of the CDR3 is 17 residues. The V and J ends lost 3 bases and 4 bases respectively, with 21 bases between them.

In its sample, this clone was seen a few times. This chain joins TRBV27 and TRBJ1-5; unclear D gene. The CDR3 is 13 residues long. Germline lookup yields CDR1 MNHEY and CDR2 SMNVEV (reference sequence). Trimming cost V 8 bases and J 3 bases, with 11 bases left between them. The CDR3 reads CASRQAINQPQHF. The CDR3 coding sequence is TGTGCCAGCCGGCAGGCAATCAATCAGCCCCAGCATTTT.

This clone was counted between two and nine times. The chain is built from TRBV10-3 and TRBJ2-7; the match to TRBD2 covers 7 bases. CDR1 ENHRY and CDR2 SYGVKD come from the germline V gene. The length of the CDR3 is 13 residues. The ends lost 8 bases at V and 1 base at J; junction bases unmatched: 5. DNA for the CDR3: TGTGCCATCTCCCGGGGGGAATCCTACGAGCAGTACTTC. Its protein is CAISRGESYEQYF.